The present T cell receptor beta chain was sequenced within a study of spatial heterogeneity in lung cancer. On the study more broadly: Where they were available, follow-up PBMC samples were sequenced, at a median of about 25 months after resection. The mean occurrence of each unique TCR and UMI combination in raw reads exceeded 8.5. Study-level findings and limits: Resection saw ubiquitous expanded tumor TCRs appear in blood more than follow-up did.

TCR cDNA molecules each had a unique molecular identifier. TCRdb passed the 5' RACE reads through MiXCR, listing each CDR3 protein once. The table shows around 110,000 distinct CDR3 sequences, with more than 10% occurring only once. This clonotype was observed many times. Its antigen is not identified. Trimming removed 0 bases from V and 7 bases from J, with 12 bases in between. The CDR3 runs to 14 residues. Per the germline V gene, CDR1 is LGHNA and CDR2 is YNFKEQ. As to time point: blood at routine non-recurrence follow-up after resection. Researchers sequenced whole RNA taken from tumor, nontumor lung or frozen PBMC without sorting.

The chain has TRBV4-2 and TRBJ1-2, with D tentatively TRBD1 (6 bases). The source of this sequence is a male donor with early-stage non-small cell lung cancer. The sequences come from PBMCs, collected at follow-up. The CDR3 DNA reads as TGTGCCAGCAGCCAAGAGGCAGGGGAAAGTGGCTACACCTTC. It yields the protein CASSQEAGESGYTF.